The 9 T cell receptor beta chains given below trace back to one sample, sequenced in a study of T cells in tumors after PD-1 blockade. The time point here: first of two pre-therapy site-matched biopsies roughly two months apart. The method was immunoSEQ multiplex PCR; TCRdb's version includes in-frame clones alone and lacks a portion of them. Among about 4,200 clones listed, 73% were seen once. The source material was tumor tissue, sampled before anti-PD-1 treatment. The receptors originated from a human donor with basal cell carcinoma.

The V gene is TRBV5-1, the J gene TRBJ2-5, with 13 bases lining up with TRBD2. The J segment lost 1 base and the V segment lost 4 bases, leaving 4 bases of the junction unmatched. The CDR3 spans 16 residues. Germline loops: CDR1 SGHRS, CDR2 YFSETQ. The CDR3 DNA sequence: TGCGCCAGCAGCCTTCGACTAGCGGGGGGCCAAGAGACCCAGTACTTC. This translates into CASSLRLAGGQETQYF.

The rearrangement uses TRBV30 and TRBJ1-2; TRBD1 matches at 9 bases. Losses at the gene ends were 2 bases for V and 2 bases for J; bases not matched to a gene: 9. Germline V gives CDR1 GTSNPN, CDR2 SVGIG (reference sequence). The CDR3 runs 16 residues. The CDR3 here is CAWSKGQGSPNYGYTF. CDR3 nucleotide sequence: TGTGCCTGGAGTAAGGGACAGGGAAGCCCAAACTATGGCTACACCTTC.

This clone was seen a few times. The V and J genes are TRBV5-4 and TRBJ2-7; the match to TRBD2 covers 8 bases. CDR3 length: 16 residues. With 0 bases clipped from V and 0 bases from J, the junction kept 5 bases outside the gene matches. CDR1 SGHNT and CDR2 YYREEE come from the germline V gene (reference sequence). The chain's CDR3 is CASSLVSGGNSYEQYF. The CDR3 bases are TGTGCCAGCAGCTTGGTGAGCGGGGGCAACTCCTACGAGCAGTACTTC.

This chain connects TRBV5-6 to TRBJ2-2; D is ambiguous. This CDR3 spans 14 amino acids. V lost 0 bases and J 6 bases, leaving 9 bases between the germline ends. Per germline, CDR1 SGHDT and CDR2 YYEEEE. The CDR3 sequence is CASSLDLIAGELFF. In nucleotides, the CDR3 is TGTGCCAGCAGCTTGGACCTTATAGCCGGGGAGCTGTTTTTT.

The gene calls are TRBV3-1 (or the pseudogene TRBV3-2) and TRBJ2-3; TRBD1 might be the D (5 bases). The CDR3 spans 13 residues. Germline CDR1 reads LGHDT; CDR2 reads YNNKEL (reference sequence). V was trimmed by 2 bases and J by 3 bases, leaving 6 bases between them. The CDR3 loop is CASSQPGTDTQYF. CDR3 coding DNA: TGTGCCAGCAGCCAACCAGGGACAGATACGCAGTATTTT.

The genes are TRBV4-1 and TRBJ2-3; possibly TRBD1 or TRBD2 for D (5 bases each). The germline V gene has CDR1 MGHRA and CDR2 YSYEKL. V was trimmed by 1 base and J by 0 bases, leaving 17 bases between them. The CDR3 has 18 amino acids. The CDR3, as DNA: TGCGCCAGCAGCCAAGCCGTGAGAGGGGTAACTAGCACAGATACGCAGTATTTT. Translated, it gives CASSQAVRGVTSTDTQYF.

The genes are TRBV28 and TRBJ2-2; possible D gene TRBD1, 6 bases. The CDR3 extends over 16 amino acids. Germline V lookup: CDR1 MDHEN, CDR2 SYDVKM. Between the trimmed V and J ends, which lost 3 bases and 3 bases, there was a span of 14 bases. The CDR3 DNA is TGTGCCAGCAGTTTTTTATTGGGGGCGGACACCGGGGAGCTGTTTTTT. The encoded protein is CASSFLLGADTGELFF.

The chain joins TRBV20-1 to TRBJ1-2; 10 positions agree with TRBD1. CDR3 length equals 15 residues. V was pared by 3 bases and J by 8 bases, with 12 bases of the junction left unmatched. Germline V lookup: CDR1 DFQATT, CDR2 SNEGSKA (reference sequence). CDR3 nucleotide sequence: TGCAGTGCTAGTGATCATTGGACAGGGGGAAGCGGCTACACCTTC. It encodes CSASDHWTGGSGYTF.

The rearrangement uses TRBV7-2 and TRBJ2-1; TRBD2 matches at 13 bases. The V and J ends lost 1 base and 7 bases, in that order; junction bases with no gene match: 7. Germline CDR1 is SGHTA and CDR2 is FQGNSA. This CDR3 has 17 residues. This chain's CDR3 is CASSLGFTSGGANEQFF. The CDR3 DNA reads TGTGCCAGCAGCTTAGGGTTTACTAGCGGGGGGGCGAATGAGCAGTTCTTC.